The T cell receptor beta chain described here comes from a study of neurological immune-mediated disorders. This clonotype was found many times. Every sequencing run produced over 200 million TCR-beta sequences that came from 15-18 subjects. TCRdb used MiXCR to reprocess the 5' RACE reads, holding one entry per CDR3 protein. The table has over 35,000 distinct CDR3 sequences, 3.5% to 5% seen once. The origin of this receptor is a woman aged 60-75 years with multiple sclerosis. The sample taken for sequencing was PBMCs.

The chain's CDR3 is CSAREGAGANVLTF. CDR3 nucleotide sequence: TGCAGTGCTAGAGAGGGAGCTGGGGCCAACGTCCTGACTTTC. This sequence joins TRBV20-1 and TRBJ2-6; the D gene is possibly TRBD2 (5 bases). The CDR3 spans 14 residues. The V end lost 0 bases, the J end lost 2 bases, and 5 bases lay between the germline ends. From germline, CDR1 is DFQATT and CDR2 SNEGSKA (reference sequence).